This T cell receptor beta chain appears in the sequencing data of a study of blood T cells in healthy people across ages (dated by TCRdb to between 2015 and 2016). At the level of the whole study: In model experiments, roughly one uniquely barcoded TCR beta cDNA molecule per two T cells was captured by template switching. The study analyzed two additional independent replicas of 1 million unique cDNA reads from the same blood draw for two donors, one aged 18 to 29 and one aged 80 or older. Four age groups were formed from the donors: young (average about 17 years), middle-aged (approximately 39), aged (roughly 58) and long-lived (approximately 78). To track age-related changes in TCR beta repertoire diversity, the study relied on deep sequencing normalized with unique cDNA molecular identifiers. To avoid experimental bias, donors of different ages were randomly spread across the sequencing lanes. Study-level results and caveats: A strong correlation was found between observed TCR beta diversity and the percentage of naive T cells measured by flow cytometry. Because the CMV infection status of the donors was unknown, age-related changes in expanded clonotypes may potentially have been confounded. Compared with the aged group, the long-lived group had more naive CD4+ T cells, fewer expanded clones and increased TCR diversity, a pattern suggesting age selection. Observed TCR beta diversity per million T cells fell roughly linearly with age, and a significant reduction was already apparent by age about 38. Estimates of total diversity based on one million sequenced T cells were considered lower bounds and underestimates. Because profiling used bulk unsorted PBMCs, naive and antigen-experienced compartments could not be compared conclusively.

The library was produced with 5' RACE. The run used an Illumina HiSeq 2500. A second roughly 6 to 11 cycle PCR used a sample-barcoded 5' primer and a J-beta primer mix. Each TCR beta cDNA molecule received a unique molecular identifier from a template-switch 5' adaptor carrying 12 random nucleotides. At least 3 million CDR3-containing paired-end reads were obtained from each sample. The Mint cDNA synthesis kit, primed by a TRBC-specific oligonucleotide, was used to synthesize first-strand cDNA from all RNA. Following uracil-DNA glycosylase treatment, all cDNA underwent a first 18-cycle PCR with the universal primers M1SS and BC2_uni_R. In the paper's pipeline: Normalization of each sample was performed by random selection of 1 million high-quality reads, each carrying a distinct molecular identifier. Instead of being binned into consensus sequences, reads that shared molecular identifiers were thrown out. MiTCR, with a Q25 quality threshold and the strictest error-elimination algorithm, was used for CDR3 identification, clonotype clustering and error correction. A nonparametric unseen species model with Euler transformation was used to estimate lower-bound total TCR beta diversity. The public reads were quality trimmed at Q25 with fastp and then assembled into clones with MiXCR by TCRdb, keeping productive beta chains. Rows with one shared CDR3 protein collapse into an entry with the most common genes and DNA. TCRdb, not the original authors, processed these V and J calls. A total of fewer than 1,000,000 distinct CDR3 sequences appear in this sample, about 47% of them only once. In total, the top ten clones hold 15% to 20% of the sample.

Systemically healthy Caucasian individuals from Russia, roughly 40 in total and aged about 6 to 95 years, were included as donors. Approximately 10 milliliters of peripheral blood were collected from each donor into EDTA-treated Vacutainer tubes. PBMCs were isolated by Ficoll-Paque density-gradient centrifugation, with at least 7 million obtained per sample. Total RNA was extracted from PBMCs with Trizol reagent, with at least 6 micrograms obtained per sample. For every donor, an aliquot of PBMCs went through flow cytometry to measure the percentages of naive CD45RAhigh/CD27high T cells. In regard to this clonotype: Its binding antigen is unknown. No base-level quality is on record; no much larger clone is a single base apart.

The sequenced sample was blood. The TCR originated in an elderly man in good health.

The DNA is TGTGCCAGCAGGCATCGGGACAGGGGGTTCGGGGAGACCCAGTACTTC. Its protein product is CASRHRDRGFGETQYF. Recombination linked TRBV28 to TRBJ2-5; TRBD1 lines up with 11 middle nucleotides. Based on the germline V gene, the CDR1 and CDR2 sequences are MDHEN and SYDVKM. From the cysteine up to the phenylalanine, the CDR3 has a length of 16 residues. Only the CDR3 region is kept as DNA, spanning 48 bases read in frame from base 1. V trim: 6 bases; J trim: 5 bases; unmatched bases: 11. Extended through the reference TRBV28 and TRBJ2-5 proteins, this CDR3 yields the full variable domain: DVKVTQSSRYLVKRTGEKVFLECVQDMDHENMFWYRQDPGLGLRLIYFSYDVKMKEKGDIPEGYSVSREKKERFSLILESASTNQTSMYLCASRHRDRGFGETQYFGPGTRLLVL.